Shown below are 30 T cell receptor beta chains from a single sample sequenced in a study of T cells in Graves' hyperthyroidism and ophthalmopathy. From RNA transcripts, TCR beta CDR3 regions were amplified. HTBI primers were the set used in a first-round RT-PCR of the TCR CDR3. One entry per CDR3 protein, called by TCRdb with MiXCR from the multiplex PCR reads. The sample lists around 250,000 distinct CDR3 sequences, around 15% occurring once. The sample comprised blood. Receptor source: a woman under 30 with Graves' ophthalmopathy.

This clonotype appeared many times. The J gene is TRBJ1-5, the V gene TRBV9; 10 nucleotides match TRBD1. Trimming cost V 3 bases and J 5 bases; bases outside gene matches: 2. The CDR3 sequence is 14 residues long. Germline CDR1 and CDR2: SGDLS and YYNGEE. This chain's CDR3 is CASSEGTGDQPQHF. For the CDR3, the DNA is TGTGCCAGCAGCGAGGGGACAGGGGATCAGCCCCAGCATTTT.

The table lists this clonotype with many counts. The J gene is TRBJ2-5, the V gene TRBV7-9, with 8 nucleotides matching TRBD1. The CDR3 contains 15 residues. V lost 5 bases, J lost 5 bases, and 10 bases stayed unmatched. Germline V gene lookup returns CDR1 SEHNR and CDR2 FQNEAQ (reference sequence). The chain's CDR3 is CASSARQGTSETQYF. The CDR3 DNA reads TGTGCCAGCAGCGCCAGACAGGGGACCTCCGAGACCCAGTACTTC.

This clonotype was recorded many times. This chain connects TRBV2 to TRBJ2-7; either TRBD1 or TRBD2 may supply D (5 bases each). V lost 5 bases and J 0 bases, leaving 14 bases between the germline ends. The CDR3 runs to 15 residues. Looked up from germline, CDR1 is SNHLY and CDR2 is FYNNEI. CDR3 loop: CASSTRDGYSYEQYF. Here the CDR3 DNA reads TGTGCCAGCAGTACTCGGGACGGCTACTCCTACGAGCAGTACTTC.

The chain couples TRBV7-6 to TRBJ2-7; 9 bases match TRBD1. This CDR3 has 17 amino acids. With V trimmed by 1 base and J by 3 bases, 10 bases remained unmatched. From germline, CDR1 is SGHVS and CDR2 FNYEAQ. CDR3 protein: CASSLGPSGTGYYEQYF. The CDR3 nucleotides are TGTGCCAGCAGCTTAGGCCCATCCGGGACAGGGTACTACGAGCAGTACTTC.

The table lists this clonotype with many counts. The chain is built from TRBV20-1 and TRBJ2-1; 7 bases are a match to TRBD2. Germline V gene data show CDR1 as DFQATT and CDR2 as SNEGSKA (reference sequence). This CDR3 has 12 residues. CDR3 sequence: CRSGDSYNEQFF. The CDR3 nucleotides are TGCAGAAGCGGGGACTCCTACAATGAGCAGTTCTTC.

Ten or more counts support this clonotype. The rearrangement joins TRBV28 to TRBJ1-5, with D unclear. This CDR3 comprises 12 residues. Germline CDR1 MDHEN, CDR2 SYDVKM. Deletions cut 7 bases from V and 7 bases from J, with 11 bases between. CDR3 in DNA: TGTGCCAGCACCCCCGCGGGGCAGCCCCAGCATTTT. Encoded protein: CASTPAGQPQHF.

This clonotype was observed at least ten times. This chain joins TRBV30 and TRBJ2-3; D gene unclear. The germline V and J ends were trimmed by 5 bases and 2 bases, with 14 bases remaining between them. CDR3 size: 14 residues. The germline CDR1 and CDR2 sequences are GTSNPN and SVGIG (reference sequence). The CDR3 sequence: CAWSIMPHTDTQYF. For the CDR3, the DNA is TGTGCCTGGTCGATCATGCCTCACACAGATACGCAGTATTTT. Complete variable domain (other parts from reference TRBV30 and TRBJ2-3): SQTIHQWPATLVQPVGSPLSLECTVEGTSNPNLYWYRQAAGRGLQLLFYSVGIGQISSEVPQNLSASRPQDRQFILSSKKLLLSDSGFYLCAWSIMPHTDTQYFGPGTRLTVL.

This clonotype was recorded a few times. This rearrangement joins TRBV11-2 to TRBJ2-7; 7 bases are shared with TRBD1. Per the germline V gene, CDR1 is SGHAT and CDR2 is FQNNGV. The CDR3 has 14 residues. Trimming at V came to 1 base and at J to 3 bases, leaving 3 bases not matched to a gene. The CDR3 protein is CASSLGQGDYEQYF. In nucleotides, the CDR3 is TGTGCCAGCAGCTTAGGACAGGGAGACTACGAGCAGTACTTC.

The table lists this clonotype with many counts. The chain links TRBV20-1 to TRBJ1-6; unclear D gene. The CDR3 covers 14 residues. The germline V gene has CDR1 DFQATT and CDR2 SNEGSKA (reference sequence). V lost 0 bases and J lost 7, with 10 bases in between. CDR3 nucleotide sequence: TGCAGTGCTAGAGATCTGGATTTCAATTCACCCCTCCACTTT. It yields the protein CSARDLDFNSPLHF.

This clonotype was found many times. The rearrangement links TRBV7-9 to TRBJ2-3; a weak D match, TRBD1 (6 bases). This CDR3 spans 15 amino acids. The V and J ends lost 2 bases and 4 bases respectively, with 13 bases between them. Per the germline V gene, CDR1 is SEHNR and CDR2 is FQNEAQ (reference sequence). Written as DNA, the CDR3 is TGTGCCAGCAGCTTAACAGGGCATCATGCAGATACGCAGTATTTT. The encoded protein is CASSLTGHHADTQYF.

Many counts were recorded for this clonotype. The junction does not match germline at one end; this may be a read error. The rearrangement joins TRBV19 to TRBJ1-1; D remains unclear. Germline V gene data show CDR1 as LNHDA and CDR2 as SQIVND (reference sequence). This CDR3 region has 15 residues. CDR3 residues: CAGSHLREGNTEAFF. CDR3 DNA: TGTGCCGGTAGCCACCTCCGGGAGGGTAACACTGAAGCTTTCTTT.

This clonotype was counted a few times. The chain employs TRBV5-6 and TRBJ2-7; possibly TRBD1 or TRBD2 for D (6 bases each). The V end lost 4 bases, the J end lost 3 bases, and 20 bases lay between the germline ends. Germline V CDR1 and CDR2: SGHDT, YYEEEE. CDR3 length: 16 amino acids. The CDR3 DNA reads TGTGCCAGCAGCGGAGGGGGAAACGGGACAAACTACGAGCAGTACTTC. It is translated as CASSGGGNGTNYEQYF.

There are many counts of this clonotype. The CDR3 protein is CASSVGPGQDEKLFF. Written as DNA, the CDR3 is TGTGCCAGCAGCGTAGGACCGGGGCAGGATGAAAAACTGTTTTTT. The chain is built from TRBV9 and TRBJ1-4; possibly TRBD1 for D (5 bases). V lost 0 bases to trimming and J lost 6 bases, with 12 bases between them. The CDR3 totals 15 residues. The germline gives CDR1 SGDLS, CDR2 YYNGEE.

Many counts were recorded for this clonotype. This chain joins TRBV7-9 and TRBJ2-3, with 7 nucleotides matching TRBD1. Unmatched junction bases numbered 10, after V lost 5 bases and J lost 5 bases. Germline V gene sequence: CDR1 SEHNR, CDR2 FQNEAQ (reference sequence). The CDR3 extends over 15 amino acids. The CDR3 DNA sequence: TGTGCCAGCAGCCAGCTACAGGGGTTAGGAGATACGCAGTATTTT. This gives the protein CASSQLQGLGDTQYF.

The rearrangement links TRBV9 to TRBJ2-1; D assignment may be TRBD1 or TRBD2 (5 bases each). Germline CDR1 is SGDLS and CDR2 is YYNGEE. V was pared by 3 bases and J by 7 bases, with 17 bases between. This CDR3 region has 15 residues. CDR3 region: CASSGGWDSINEQFF. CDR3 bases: TGTGCCAGCAGCGGGGGGTGGGATAGCATAAATGAGCAGTTCTTC.

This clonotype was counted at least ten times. CDR3 in DNA: TGCAGCGTTGACCTCCTAGCGGGGGGGCGTAATGAGCAGTTCTTC. It encodes CSVDLLAGGRNEQFF. The chain has TRBV29-1 and TRBJ2-1, with TRBD2 matching over 12 bases. CDR3 length: 15 residues. Trimming removed 3 bases from V and 7 bases from J; junction bases left unmatched: 7. The germline V gene encodes CDR1 SQVTM and CDR2 ANQGSEA.

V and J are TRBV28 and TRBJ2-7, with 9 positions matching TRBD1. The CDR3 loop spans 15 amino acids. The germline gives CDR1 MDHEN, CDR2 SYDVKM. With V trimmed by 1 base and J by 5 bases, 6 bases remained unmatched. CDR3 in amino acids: CASSLLSTGGHEQYF. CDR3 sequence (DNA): TGTGCCAGCAGTTTATTAAGTACAGGGGGCCACGAGCAGTACTTC. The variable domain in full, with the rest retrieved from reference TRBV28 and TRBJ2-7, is DVKVTQSSRYLVKRTGEKVFLECVQDMDHENMFWYRQDPGLGLRLIYFSYDVKMKEKGDIPEGYSVSREKKERFSLILESASTNQTSMYLCASSLLSTGGHEQYFGPGTRLTVT.

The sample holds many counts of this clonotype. The CDR3, as DNA: TGTGCCAGCAGCTACACGACAGGTTCACAGTACTTC. This encodes CASSYTTGSQYF. The chain is built from TRBV7-2 and TRBJ2-5; D might be TRBD1 (6 bases). Germline V lookup: CDR1 SGHTA, CDR2 FQGNSA. The V and J ends lost 4 bases and 11 bases respectively, with 14 bases between them. The CDR3 has 12 amino acids. The whole variable domain, remainder taken from reference TRBV7-2 and TRBJ2-5, is GAGVSQSPSNKVTEKGKDVELRCDPISGHTALYWYRQSLGQGLEFLIYFQGNSAPDKSGLPSDRFSAERTGGSVSTLTIQRTQQEDSAVYLCASSYTTGSQYFGPGTRLLVL.

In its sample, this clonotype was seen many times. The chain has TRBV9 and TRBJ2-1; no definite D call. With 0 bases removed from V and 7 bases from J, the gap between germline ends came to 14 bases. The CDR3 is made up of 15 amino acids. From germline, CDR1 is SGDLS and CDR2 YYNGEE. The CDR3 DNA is TGTGCCAGCAGCGTAGTTGTGGGTACCAAAAATGAGCAGTTCTTC. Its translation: CASSVVVGTKNEQFF.

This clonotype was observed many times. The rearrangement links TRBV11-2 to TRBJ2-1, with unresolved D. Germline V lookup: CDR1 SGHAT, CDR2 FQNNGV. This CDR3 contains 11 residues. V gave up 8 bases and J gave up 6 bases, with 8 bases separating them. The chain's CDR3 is CASRFLNEQFF. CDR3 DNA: TGTGCCAGCCGGTTTCTCAATGAGCAGTTCTTC.

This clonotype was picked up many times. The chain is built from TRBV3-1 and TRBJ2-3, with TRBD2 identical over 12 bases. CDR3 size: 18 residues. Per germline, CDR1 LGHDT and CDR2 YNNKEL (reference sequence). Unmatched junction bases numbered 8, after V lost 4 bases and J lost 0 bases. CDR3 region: CASSPGLAGVASTDTQYF. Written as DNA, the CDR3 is TGTGCCAGCAGCCCGGGACTAGCGGGTGTCGCTAGCACAGATACGCAGTATTTT.

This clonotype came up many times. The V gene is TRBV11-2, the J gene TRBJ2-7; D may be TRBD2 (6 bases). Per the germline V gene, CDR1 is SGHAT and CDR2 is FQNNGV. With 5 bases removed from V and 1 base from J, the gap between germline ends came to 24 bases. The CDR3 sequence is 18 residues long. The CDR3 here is CASSLTAPTSRESYEQYF. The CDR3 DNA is TGTGCCAGCAGCCTAACGGCCCCGACTAGTAGAGAGTCCTACGAGCAGTACTTC.

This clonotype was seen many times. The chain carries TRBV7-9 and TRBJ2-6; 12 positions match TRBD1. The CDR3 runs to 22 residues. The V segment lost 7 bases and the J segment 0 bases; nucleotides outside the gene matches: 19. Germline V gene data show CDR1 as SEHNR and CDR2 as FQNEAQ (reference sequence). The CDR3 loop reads CASNKAGDRGRRTPSGANVLTF. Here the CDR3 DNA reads TGTGCCAGCAACAAAGCGGGGGACAGGGGGCGCAGGACGCCCTCTGGGGCCAACGTCCTGACTTTC. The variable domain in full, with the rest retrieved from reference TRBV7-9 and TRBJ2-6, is DTGVSQNPRHKITKRGQNVTFRCDPISEHNRLYWYRQTLGQGPEFLTYFQNEAQLEKSRLLSDRFSAERPKGSFSTLEIQRTEQGDSAMYLCASNKAGDRGRRTPSGANVLTFGAGSRLTVL.

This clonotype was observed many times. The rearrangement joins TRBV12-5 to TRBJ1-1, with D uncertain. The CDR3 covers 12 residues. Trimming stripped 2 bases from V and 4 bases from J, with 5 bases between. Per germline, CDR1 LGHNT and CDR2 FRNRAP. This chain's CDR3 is CASGLFGTEAFF. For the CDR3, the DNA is TGTGCTAGTGGTTTGTTTGGCACTGAAGCTTTCTTT.

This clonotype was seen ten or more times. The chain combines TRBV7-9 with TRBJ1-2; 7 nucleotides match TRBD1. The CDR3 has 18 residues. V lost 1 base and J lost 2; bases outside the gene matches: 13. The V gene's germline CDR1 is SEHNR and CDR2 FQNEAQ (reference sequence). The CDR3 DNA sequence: TGTGCCAGCAGCTTAGGGCATATCTCCAGGGGGGGCAACTATGGCTACACCTTC. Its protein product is CASSLGHISRGGNYGYTF.

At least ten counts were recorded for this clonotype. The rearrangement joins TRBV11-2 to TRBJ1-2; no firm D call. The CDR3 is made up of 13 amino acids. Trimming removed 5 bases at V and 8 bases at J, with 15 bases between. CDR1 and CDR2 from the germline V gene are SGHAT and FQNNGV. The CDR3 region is CASSPSELGGYTF. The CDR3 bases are TGTGCCAGCAGCCCCTCAGAACTGGGCGGCTACACCTTC.

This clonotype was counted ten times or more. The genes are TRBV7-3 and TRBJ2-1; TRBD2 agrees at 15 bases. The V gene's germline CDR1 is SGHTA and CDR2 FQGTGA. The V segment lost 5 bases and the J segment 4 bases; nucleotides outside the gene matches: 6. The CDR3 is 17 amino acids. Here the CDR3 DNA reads TGTGCCAGCAGCGGGACTAGCGGGAGGACACAGTACAATGAGCAGTTCTTC. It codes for CASSGTSGRTQYNEQFF.

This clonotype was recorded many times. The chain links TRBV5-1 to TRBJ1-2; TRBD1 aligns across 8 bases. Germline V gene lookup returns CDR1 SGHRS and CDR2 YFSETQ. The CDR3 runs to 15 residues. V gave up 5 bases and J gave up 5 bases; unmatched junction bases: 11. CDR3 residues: CASRIADRGYYGYTF. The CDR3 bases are TGCGCCAGCAGAATCGCAGACAGGGGATATTATGGCTACACCTTC.

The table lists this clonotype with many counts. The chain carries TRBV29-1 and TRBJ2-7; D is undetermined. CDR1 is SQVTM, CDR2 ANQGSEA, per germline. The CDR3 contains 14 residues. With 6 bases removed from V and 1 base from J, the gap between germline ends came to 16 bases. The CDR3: CSVEPGRESYEQYF. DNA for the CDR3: TGCAGCGTGGAGCCAGGTCGAGAATCCTACGAGCAGTACTTC.

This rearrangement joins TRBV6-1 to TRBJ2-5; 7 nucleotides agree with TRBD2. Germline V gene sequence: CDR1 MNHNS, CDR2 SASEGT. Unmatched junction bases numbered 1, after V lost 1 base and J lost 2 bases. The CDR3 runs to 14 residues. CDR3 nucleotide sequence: TGTGCCAGCAGTGAAGTGGGGGGGCAAGAGACCCAGTACTTC. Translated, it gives CASSEVGGQETQYF.